This T cell receptor (beta chain) originates from a study of T cell responses to AZD1222 COVID-19 vaccine. The wider study: Analysis merged second doses at about 4 or about 12 weeks.

The ends were cut back, 2 bases at V and 9 bases at J, with 15 bases in the middle. The length of the CDR3 is 14 residues. Germline CDR1 reads KGHDR; CDR2 reads SFDVKD. General study findings and limits: Donors were mostly white British, more females; clonal diversity possibly underestimated. AZD1222 recipients seropositive at baseline numbered only five or six. Regions 160-218 and 743-854 dominated among vaccine-associated CD4 TCRs spanning spike.

Clones were sequenced by immunoSEQ multiplex PCR, and TCRdb holds only the in-frame ones, with some missing. The sample has 100,000 to 150,000 clones, approximately 88% seen once. This clone was observed a single time. Its antigen is not identified. The rearrangement joins TRBV24-1 to TRBJ1-2; weak D call: TRBD1 (6 bases). The TCR sequence derives from an adult in good health. Here the sequenced sample was peripheral blood, taken on day 0 of AZD1222 vaccination. The CDR3: CATSDSPTTGSYTF. The DNA of the CDR3 is TGTGCCACCAGTGATTCGCCGACTACAGGGAGCTACACCTTC.